This T cell receptor (beta chain) derives from a study of CD8+CD57+ T cells in acquired aplastic anemia. Looking at the study overall: The mean DNA yield obtained from sorted CD4+ and CD8+ cells came to approximately 3.2 ug. Healthy donors gave 10 million or so reads on average for CD4+ cells.

The junction had 8 bases not matched to a gene; V was cut back by 4 bases and J by 9 bases. CDR1 and CDR2 (germline): SNHLY, FYNNEI. The CDR3 runs to 14 residues. Regarding the study as a whole: The study found no significant CD8+ Simpson's diversity difference between patients and controls.

TCR beta VDJ combinations and CDR3 sequences were profiled from genomic DNA. MiXCR, applied by TCRdb to the reads, yields one record per CDR3 protein. The repertoire has approximately 200,000 distinct CDR3 sequences, around 63% of them found once; the top ten carry about 29%. Remarks on this clonotype: What it binds is unknown.

The sample was sorted CD4+, CD8+, or CD8+CD57+ T cells (not recorded which) from PBMCs. The genes are TRBV2 and TRBJ1-5; 8 nucleotides agree with TRBD1. The source of this sequence is a human donor in good health. CDR3 amino acids: CASSGDRGGLPQHF. In nucleotides, the CDR3 is TGTGCCAGCAGTGGAGACAGGGGAGGATTGCCCCAGCATTTT.